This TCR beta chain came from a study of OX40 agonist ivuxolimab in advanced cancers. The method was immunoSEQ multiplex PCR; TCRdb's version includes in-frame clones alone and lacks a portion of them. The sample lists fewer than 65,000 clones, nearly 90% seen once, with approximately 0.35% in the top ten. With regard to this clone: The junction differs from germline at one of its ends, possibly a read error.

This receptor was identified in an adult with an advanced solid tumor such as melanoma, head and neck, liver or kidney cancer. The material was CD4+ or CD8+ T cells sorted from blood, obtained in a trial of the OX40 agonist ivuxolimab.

CDR3 amino acids: CCSGGEIEQYF. CDR3 in DNA: TGCTGTAGCGGGGGAGAGATCGAGCAGTACTTC. The chain has TRBV19 and TRBJ2-7; 9 bases are shared with TRBD2. From germline, CDR1 is LNHDA and CDR2 SQIVND (reference sequence). The CDR3 contains 11 residues.